Presented here are 17 T cell receptor beta chains from one specimen sequenced in a study of T cell clones after liver transplantation. The method was immunoSEQ multiplex PCR; TCRdb's version includes in-frame clones alone and lacks a portion of them. This sample has roughly 73,000 clones, with around 80% found just once. The sample consisted of CD4+ T cells from blood, taken before liver transplant. All receptors come from a human donor who received a liver transplant.

The chain couples TRBV9 to TRBJ2-7, with D tentatively TRBD1 (6 bases). The length of the CDR3 is 15 residues. V shed 0 bases and J shed 3 bases, with 13 bases lying between them. Germline V lookup: CDR1 SGDLS, CDR2 YYNGEE. The CDR3: CASSVGFRGDYEQYF. The CDR3 DNA sequence: TGTGCCAGCAGCGTAGGGTTCAGGGGTGACTACGAGCAGTACTTC. The variable domain in full, with the rest retrieved from reference TRBV9 and TRBJ2-7, is DSGVTQTPKHLITATGQRVTLRCSPRSGDLSVYWYQQSLDQGLQFLIQYYNGEERAKGNILERFSAQQFPDLHSELNLSSLELGDSALYFCASSVGFRGDYEQYFGPGTRLTVT.

This rearrangement joins TRBV5-1 to TRBJ2-1; D uncertain. The CDR3 is 15 residues long. Deletions cut 0 bases from V and 0 bases from J, with 7 bases between. Germline CDR1 is SGHRS and CDR2 is YFSETQ. CDR3 nucleotide sequence: TGCGCCAGCAGCTTGGACAGTAGCTCCTACAATGAGCAGTTCTTC. It yields the protein CASSLDSSSYNEQFF.

V gene TRBV28 combines with J gene TRBJ1-5; no clear D gene. This CDR3 contains 16 residues. V dropped 5 bases and J dropped 3 bases, with 17 bases sitting between them. Per the germline V gene, CDR1 is MDHEN and CDR2 is SYDVKM. CDR3 sequence (DNA): TGTGCCAGCAGTCCCCGAGGAGAGGGCCTCAATCAGCCCCAGCATTTT. Protein sequence: CASSPRGEGLNQPQHF.

CDR3 nucleotides: TGTGCCAGTAGTCCGCTTTCCCGGGACTTCTCTGGGGCCAACGTCCTGACTTTC. Protein product: CASSPLSRDFSGANVLTF. The chain is built from TRBV19 and TRBJ2-6; a weak D match, TRBD2 (6 bases). V dropped 5 bases and J dropped 0 bases, with 17 bases sitting between them. Germline V gives CDR1 LNHDA, CDR2 SQIVND (reference sequence). This CDR3 is 18 amino acids long.

The chain couples TRBV7-2 to TRBJ1-2, with D tentatively TRBD1 (5 bases). CDR1 and CDR2 (germline): SGHTA, FQGNSA. The CDR3 consists of 14 residues. V was trimmed by 1 base and J by 2 bases, leaving 8 bases between them. In DNA form, the CDR3 reads TGTGCCAGCAGCTTAGGGAGGGGAAACTATGGCTACACCTTC. It is translated as CASSLGRGNYGYTF.

This clone was detected only once. The rearrangement uses TRBV7-2 and TRBJ2-7; D uncertain. Germline lookup yields CDR1 SGHTA and CDR2 FQGNSA. Trimming removed 0 bases at V and 3 bases at J, with 9 bases between. CDR3 size: 14 residues. CDR3 protein: CASSLAWQNYEQYF. The CDR3 DNA reads TGTGCCAGCAGCTTAGCGTGGCAGAACTACGAGCAGTACTTC.

This clone appeared a single time. The chain couples TRBV11-2 to TRBJ2-3; D is ambiguous. The CDR3 length is 15 residues. Germline V gene lookup returns CDR1 SGHAT and CDR2 FQNNGV. Between the trimmed V and J ends, which lost 6 bases and 2 bases, there was a span of 15 bases. CDR3 sequence: CASSLGTPLTDTQYF. The CDR3 coding sequence is TGTGCCAGCAGTCTAGGAACACCCCTCACAGATACGCAGTATTTT.

The CDR3 loop is CASSLGLAGVNQETQYF. The DNA for the CDR3 is TGTGCCAGCAGCTTAGGGCTAGCGGGTGTTAACCAAGAGACCCAGTACTTC. This chain uses TRBV7-9 with TRBJ2-5, with 8 nucleotides matching TRBD2. V shed 1 base, J shed 0 bases, and the junction held 7 bases outside the gene matches. Per the germline V gene, CDR1 is SEHNR and CDR2 is FQNEAQ (reference sequence). The CDR3 extends over 17 amino acids.

The gene calls are TRBV28 and TRBJ2-1, with 8 bases aligning to TRBD1. V lost 6 bases, J lost 9 bases, and 13 bases stayed unmatched. Looked up from germline, CDR1 is MDHEN and CDR2 is SYDVKM. The CDR3 contains 15 residues. CDR3 loop: CASRHRDRSKREQFF. The CDR3, as DNA: TGTGCCAGCAGGCACCGGGACAGGTCGAAGCGTGAGCAGTTCTTC.

The V and J genes are TRBV27 and TRBJ2-6; D may correspond to TRBD1 or TRBD2 (5 bases each). CDR3 length equals 15 residues. V was pared by 5 bases and J by 2 bases, with 10 bases between. Looked up from germline, CDR1 is MNHEY and CDR2 is SMNVEV (reference sequence). The DNA for the CDR3 is TGTGCCAGCAGTGTTTGGGGGACTGGGGCCAACGTCCTGACTTTC. It specifies CASSVWGTGANVLTF.

This chain connects TRBV18 to TRBJ2-3; D is undetermined. The length of the CDR3 is 11 residues. The V gene lost 6 bases and the J gene lost 2 bases, with 3 bases spanning the gap. Germline CDR1 KGHSH, CDR2 LQKENI. The CDR3 here is CASSSTDTQYF. The CDR3 bases are TGTGCCAGCTCTTCCACAGATACGCAGTATTTT.

The chain is built from TRBV5-6 and TRBJ2-1; 11 bases fit TRBD1. The V gene's germline CDR1 is SGHDT and CDR2 YYEEEE. After removal of 3 bases from V and 7 bases from J, the junction contained 9 bases not matched to a gene. This CDR3 has 16 amino acids. DNA for the CDR3: TGTGCCAGCAGCTGGGGCGCCGGGACAGGGGGGAATGAGCAGTTCTTC. This encodes CASSWGAGTGGNEQFF.

This clone showed up just once. The chain uses TRBV19 and TRBJ1-3; possibly TRBD1 for D (6 bases). Trimming removed 3 bases at V and 0 bases at J, with 9 bases between. The germline V gene has CDR1 LNHDA and CDR2 SQIVND (reference sequence). This CDR3 is built from 15 residues. The CDR3: CASSMAGASGNTIYF. The CDR3 coding sequence is TGTGCCAGTAGTATGGCGGGGGCCTCTGGAAACACCATATATTTT.

The chain is built from TRBV7-9 and TRBJ2-7, with a weak D call TRBD1 (6 bases). V lost 1 base, J lost 2 bases, and 9 bases lay in between. The germline V gene encodes CDR1 SEHNR and CDR2 FQNEAQ (reference sequence). This CDR3 spans 14 amino acids. CDR3 in amino acids: CASSLGGHAYEQYF. The CDR3 DNA follows: TGTGCCAGCAGCTTAGGGGGACACGCCTACGAGCAGTACTTC.

The CDR3 protein is CASSEASEQYF. In DNA form, the CDR3 reads TGTGCCAGCAGTGAGGCATCCGAGCAGTACTTC. The chain has TRBV6-1 and TRBJ2-7; D unresolved. Germline-derived CDR1 and CDR2 are MNHNS and SASEGT. There are 11 residues in the CDR3. Trimming took 3 bases from V and 6 from J, leaving 6 bases between them.

The V and J genes are TRBV6-4 and TRBJ1-1, with unresolved D. This CDR3 comprises 13 residues. Germline V gene data show CDR1 as MRHNA and CDR2 as SNTAGT. V shed 5 bases and J shed 1 base, with 8 bases lying between them. CDR3 bases: TGTGCCAGCAGTTTAAGGGAGAACACTGAAGCTTTCTTT. Amino acid sequence: CASSLRENTEAFF.

The chain uses TRBV7-2 and TRBJ2-5; no clear D gene. V lost 7 bases, J lost 2 bases, and 17 bases lay in between. Germline V gene data show CDR1 as SGHTA and CDR2 as FQGNSA. CDR3 length: 15 residues. CDR3 region: CASTHDRGWQETQYF. CDR3 in DNA: TGTGCCAGCACCCATGACCGCGGTTGGCAAGAGACCCAGTACTTC.